Presented here are 9 T cell receptor beta chains from one specimen sequenced in a study of identical twins. From the 5' RACE reads, TCRdb called clonotypes with MiXCR, one entry per CDR3 protein. The sample has 200,000 to 250,000 distinct CDR3 sequences, roughly 7% seen once; the top ten hold approximately 3.6%. The sample was also reused in another study, on yellow fever vaccine responses in identical twins.

The material sequenced was memory (CD45RO+) T cells sorted from blood. These receptors came from a woman between 18 and 29 years old in good health.

This chain uses TRBV14 with TRBJ1-1; D is unresolved. Germline assignment: CDR1 SGHDN and CDR2 FVKESK. The CDR3 runs 14 residues. The V end was cut by 0 bases, the J end by 1 base, with 6 bases between. The chain's CDR3 is CASSQDAGNTEAFF. The CDR3 DNA is TGTGCCAGCAGCCAAGATGCAGGGAACACTGAAGCTTTCTTT. The whole variable domain, remainder taken from reference TRBV14 and TRBJ1-1, is EAGVTQFPSHSVIEKGQTVTLRCDPISGHDNLYWYRRVMGKEIKFLLHFVKESKQDESGMPNNRFLAERTGGTYSTLKVQPAELEDSGVYFCASSQDAGNTEAFFGQGTRLTVV.

This clonotype occurred many times. The chain is built from TRBV29-1 and TRBJ2-5; TRBD2 aligns across 11 bases. The J segment lost 0 bases and the V segment lost 8 bases, leaving 8 bases of the junction unmatched. CDR3 length: 15 residues. In germline, CDR1 is SQVTM, CDR2 ANQGSEA. The CDR3 loop is CSTGWGLADQETQYF. The CDR3 nucleotides read TGCAGCACTGGATGGGGACTAGCGGACCAAGAGACCCAGTACTTC.

V usage is TRBV20-1 and J usage is TRBJ2-2; D ambiguous. V lost 6 bases and J lost 0, with 8 bases in between. The V gene's germline CDR1 is DFQATT and CDR2 SNEGSKA (reference sequence). The CDR3 totals 13 residues. The CDR3 is CSASNPNTGELFF. The CDR3 coding sequence is TGCAGTGCCTCTAACCCGAACACCGGGGAGCTGTTTTTT.

This clonotype was detected a few times. The junction departs from the called germline gene at one end, perhaps through a read error. The genes are TRBV20-1 and TRBJ2-2, with D unresolved. This CDR3 spans 16 amino acids. CDR1 and CDR2 from the germline V gene are DFQATT and SNEGSKA (reference sequence). The DNA for the CDR3 is TGCTGTGCTAGAGATTCCGGTCCCGCGAACACCGGGGAGCTGTTTTTT. Translation gives CCARDSGPANTGELFF.

The gene calls are TRBV5-1 and TRBJ1-1; 7 bases agree with TRBD1. The CDR3 runs to 14 residues. J lost 1 base, V lost 3 bases, and 3 bases had no gene match. CDR1 is SGHRS and CDR2 is YFSETQ in the germline V gene. For the CDR3, the DNA is TGCGCCAGCAGCTCGGGACAGACGAACACTGAAGCTTTCTTT. Protein sequence: CASSSGQTNTEAFF. The variable domain in full, with the rest retrieved from reference TRBV5-1 and TRBJ1-1, is KAGVTQTPRYLIKTRGQQVTLSCSPISGHRSVSWYQQTPGQGLQFLFEYFSETQRNKGNFPGRFSGRQFSNSRSEMNVSTLELGDSALYLCASSSGQTNTEAFFGQGTRLTVV.

This clonotype was detected many times. The V gene is TRBV29-1, the J gene TRBJ2-1; D tentatively reads TRBD1 or TRBD2 (5 bases each). V was pared by 0 bases and J by 8 bases, with 17 bases between. The CDR3 runs to 15 residues. CDR1 is SQVTM and CDR2 is ANQGSEA in the germline V gene. CDR3 loop: CSVEDPRERDDEQFF. The CDR3 bases are TGCAGCGTTGAAGATCCTAGGGAAAGGGACGATGAGCAGTTCTTC.

This clonotype occurred many times. V gene TRBV5-1 combines with J gene TRBJ2-2; D might be TRBD1 (5 bases). Germline V gene sequence: CDR1 SGHRS, CDR2 YFSETQ. The CDR3 runs 14 residues. V was pared by 4 bases and J by 1 base, with 8 bases between. CDR3 protein: CASSSDRNTGELFF. CDR3 bases: TGCGCCAGCAGCAGTGACAGGAACACCGGGGAGCTGTTTTTT.

This clonotype was detected ten times or more. This sequence joins TRBV10-3 and TRBJ2-1; D is unclear. Trimming pared 1 base from V and 6 bases from J, leaving 10 bases between. Germline V gene sequence: CDR1 ENHRY, CDR2 SYGVKD. This CDR3 region has 14 residues. This CDR3 reads CAISEFEQINEQFF. The CDR3 DNA reads TGTGCCATCAGTGAGTTTGAACAGATCAATGAGCAGTTCTTC.

This clonotype was observed many times. This chain links TRBV28 with TRBJ1-4; maybe TRBD1 (5 bases). Trimming removed 6 bases from V and 0 bases from J, with 14 bases in between. The CDR3 covers 16 residues. The germline gives CDR1 MDHEN, CDR2 SYDVKM. For the CDR3, the DNA is TGTGCCAGCAGACCCGCGGGGGATTCAACTAATGAAAAACTGTTTTTT. Its translation: CASRPAGDSTNEKLFF.